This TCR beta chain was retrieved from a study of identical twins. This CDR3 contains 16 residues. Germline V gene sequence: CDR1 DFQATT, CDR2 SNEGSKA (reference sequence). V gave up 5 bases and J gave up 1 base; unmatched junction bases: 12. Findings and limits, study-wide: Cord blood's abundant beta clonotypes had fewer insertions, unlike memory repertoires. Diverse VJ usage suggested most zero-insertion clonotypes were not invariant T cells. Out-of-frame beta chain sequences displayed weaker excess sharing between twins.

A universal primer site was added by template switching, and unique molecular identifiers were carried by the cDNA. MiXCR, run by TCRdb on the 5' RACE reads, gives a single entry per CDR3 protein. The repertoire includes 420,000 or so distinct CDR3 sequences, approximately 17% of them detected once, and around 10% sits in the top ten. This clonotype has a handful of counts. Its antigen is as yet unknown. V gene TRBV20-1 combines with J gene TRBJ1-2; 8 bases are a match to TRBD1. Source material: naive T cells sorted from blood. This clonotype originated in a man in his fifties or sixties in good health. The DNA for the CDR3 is TGCAGTGCTGCCGGGACAGGAGAACAATATAACTATGGCTACACCTTC. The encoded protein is CSAAGTGEQYNYGYTF.